This T cell receptor (beta chain) appears in the sequencing data of a study of somatic mutations in cytotoxic T cells in rheumatoid arthritis. The overall study: After diagnosis, patient blood (nearly 31 ml EDTA) was drawn right away, before any treatment was given.

This CDR3 is built from 13 residues. V lost 2 bases to trimming and J lost 3 bases, with 7 bases between them. From germline, CDR1 is SGHVS and CDR2 FNYEAQ. Findings and caveats of the study: Antigens targeted by the expanded CD8+ clones were unknown. Statistical analysis of the slight TRBV07 underrepresentation in rheumatoid arthritis patients did not adjust for multiple comparisons.

Separation of CD4+ and CD8+ cells was performed by positive magnetic bead selection, and purity was verified by flow cytometry. Turning to this clone: Its antigen is not known.

Profiled with immunoSEQ multiplex PCR; TCRdb holds only in-frame clones, not every one. The top ten hold around 28% of the sample, which has approximately 3,400 clones, approximately 88% seen once. The sample comprised CD8+ T cells sorted from blood. The chain recombines TRBV7-6 with TRBJ1-1, with D possibly being TRBD1 (6 bases). The TCR sequence derives from a man aged 45-60 years with rheumatoid arthritis. Here the CDR3 DNA reads TGTGCCAGCAGCTTAAGGACAGACACTGAAGCTTTCTTT. Its protein is CASSLRTDTEAFF. The full variable domain, in which reference TRBV7-6 and TRBJ1-1 provide the parts outside the CDR3, is GAGVSQSPRYKVTKRGQDVALRCDPISGHVSLYWYRQALGQGPEFLTYFNYEAQQDKSGLPNDRFSAERPEGSISTLTIQRTEQRDSAMYRCASSLRTDTEAFFGQGTRLTVV.